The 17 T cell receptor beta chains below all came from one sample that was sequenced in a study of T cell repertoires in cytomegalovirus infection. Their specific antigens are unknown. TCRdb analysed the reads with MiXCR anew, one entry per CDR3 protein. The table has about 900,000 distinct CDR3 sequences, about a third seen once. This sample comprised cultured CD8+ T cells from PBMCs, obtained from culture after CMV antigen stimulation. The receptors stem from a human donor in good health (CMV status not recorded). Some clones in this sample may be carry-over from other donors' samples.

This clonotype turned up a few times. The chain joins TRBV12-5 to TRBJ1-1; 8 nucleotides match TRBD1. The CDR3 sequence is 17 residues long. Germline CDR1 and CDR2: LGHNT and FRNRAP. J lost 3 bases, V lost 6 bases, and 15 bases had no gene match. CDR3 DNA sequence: TGTGCTAGTGGCCCCACTCGACGGACAGGGATTGACACTGAAGCTTTCTTT. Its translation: CASGPTRRTGIDTEAFF.

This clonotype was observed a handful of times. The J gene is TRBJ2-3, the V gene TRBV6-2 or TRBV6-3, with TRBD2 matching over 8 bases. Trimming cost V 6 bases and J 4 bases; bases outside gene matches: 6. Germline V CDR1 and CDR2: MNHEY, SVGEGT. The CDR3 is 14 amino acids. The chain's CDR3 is CASRSRGGADTQYF. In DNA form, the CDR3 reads TGTGCCAGCAGATCTCGGGGGGGGGCAGATACGCAGTATTTT.

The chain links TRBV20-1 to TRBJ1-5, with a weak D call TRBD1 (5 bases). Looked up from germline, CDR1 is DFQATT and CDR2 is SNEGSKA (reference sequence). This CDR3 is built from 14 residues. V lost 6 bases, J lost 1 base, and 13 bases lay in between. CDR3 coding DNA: TGCAGTGCGTCCCAGGGTTTCAGCAATCAGCCCCAGCATTTT. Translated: CSASQGFSNQPQHF.

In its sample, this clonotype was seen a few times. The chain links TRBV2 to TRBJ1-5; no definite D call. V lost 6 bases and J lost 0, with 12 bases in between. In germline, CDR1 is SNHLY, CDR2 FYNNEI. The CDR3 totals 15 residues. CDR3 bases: TGTGCCAGCAGGGATCCAGGACTTAGCAATCAGCCCCAGCATTTT. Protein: CASRDPGLSNQPQHF.

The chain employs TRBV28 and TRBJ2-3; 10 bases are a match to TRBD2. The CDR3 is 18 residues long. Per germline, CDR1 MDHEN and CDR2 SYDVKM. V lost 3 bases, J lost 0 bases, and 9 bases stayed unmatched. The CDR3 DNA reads TGTGCCAGCAGTTTGGAGCTAGCGGGGGCCTCTAGCACAGATACGCAGTATTTT. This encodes CASSLELAGASSTDTQYF.

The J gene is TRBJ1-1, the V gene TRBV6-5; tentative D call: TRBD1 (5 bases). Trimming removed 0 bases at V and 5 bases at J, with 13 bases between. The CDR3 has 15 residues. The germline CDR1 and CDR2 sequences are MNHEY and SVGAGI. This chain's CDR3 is CASSYSKAGGTEAFF. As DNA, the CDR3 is TGTGCCAGCAGTTACTCGAAGGCGGGGGGTACTGAAGCTTTCTTT.

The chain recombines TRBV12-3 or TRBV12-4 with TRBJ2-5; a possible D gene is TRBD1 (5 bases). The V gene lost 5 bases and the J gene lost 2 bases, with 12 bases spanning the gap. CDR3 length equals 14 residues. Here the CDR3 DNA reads TGTGCCAGCAGTCCGGACACTATACAAGAGACCCAGTACTTC. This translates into CASSPDTIQETQYF.

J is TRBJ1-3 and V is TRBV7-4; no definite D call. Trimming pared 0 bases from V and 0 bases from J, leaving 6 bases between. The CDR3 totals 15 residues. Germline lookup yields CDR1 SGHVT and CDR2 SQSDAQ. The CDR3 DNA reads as TGTGCCAGCAGCTTAGCGCGAATCTCTGGAAACACCATATATTTT. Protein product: CASSLARISGNTIYF.

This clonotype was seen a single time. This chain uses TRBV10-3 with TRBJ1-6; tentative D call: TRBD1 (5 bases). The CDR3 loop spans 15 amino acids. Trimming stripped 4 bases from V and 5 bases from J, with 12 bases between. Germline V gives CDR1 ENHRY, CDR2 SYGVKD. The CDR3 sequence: CAISAGLGNNSPLHF. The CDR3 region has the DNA TGTGCCATCAGTGCAGGGTTGGGGAATAATTCACCCCTCCACTTT.

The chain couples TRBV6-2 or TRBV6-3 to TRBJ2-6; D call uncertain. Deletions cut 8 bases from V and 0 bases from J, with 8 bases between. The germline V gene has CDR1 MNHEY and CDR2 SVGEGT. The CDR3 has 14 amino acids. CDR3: CASGSPSGANVLTF. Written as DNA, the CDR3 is TGTGCCAGCGGTTCCCCCTCTGGGGCCAACGTCCTGACTTTC.

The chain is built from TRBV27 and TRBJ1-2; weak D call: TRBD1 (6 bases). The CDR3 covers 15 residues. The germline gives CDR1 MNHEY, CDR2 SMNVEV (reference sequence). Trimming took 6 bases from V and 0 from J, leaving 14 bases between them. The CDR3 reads CASSRRGGANYGYTF. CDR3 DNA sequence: TGTGCCAGCAGCCGCCGAGGGGGGGCTAACTATGGCTACACCTTC.

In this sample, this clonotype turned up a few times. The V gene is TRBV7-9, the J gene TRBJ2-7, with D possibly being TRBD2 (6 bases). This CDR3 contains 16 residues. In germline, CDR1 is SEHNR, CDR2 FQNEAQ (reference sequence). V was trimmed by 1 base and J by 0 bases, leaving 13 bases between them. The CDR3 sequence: CASSLVLDYDSYEQYF. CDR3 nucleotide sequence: TGTGCCAGCAGCTTAGTCCTGGACTACGACTCCTACGAGCAGTACTTC.

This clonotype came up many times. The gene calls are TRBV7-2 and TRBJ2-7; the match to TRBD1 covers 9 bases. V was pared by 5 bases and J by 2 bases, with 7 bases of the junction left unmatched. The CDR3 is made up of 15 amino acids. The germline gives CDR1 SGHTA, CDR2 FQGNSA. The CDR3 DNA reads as TGTGCCAGCAGCCAAACAGGGGGCATCACCTACGAGCAGTACTTC. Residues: CASSQTGGITYEQYF.

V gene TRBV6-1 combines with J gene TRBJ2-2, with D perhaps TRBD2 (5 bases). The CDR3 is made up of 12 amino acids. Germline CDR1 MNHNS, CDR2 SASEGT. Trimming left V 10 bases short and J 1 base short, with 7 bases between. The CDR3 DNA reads TGTGCCACTAGCTTGAACACCGGGGAGCTGTTTTTT. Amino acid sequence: CATSLNTGELFF.

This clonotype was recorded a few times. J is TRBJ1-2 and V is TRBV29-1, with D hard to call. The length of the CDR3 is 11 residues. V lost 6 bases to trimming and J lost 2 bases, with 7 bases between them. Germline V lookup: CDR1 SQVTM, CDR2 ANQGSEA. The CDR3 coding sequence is TGCAGCGTGTCCCACAACTATGGCTACACCTTC. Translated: CSVSHNYGYTF.

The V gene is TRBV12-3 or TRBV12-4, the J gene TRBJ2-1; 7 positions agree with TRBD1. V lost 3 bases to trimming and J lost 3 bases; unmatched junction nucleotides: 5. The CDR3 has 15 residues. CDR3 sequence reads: CASSFGQEYYNEQFF. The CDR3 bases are TGTGCCAGCAGTTTCGGACAGGAATACTACAATGAGCAGTTCTTC.

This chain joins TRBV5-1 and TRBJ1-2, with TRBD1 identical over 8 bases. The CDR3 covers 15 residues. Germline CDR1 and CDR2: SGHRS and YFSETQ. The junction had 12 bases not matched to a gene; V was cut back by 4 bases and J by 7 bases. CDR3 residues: CASSLTYRGGSGYTF. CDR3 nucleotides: TGCGCCAGCAGCCTCACCTACAGGGGGGGTTCTGGCTACACCTTC.